One sample yielded the 25 T cell receptor beta chains listed below, sequenced in a study of PD-L1 blockade in urothelial cancer (dated 2017 in TCRdb). The library was built by means of the immunoSEQ multiplex PCR assay. TCRdb's version of the immuneACCESS table is confined to in-frame rearrangements and falls short of the full clone set. An unresolved V gene accounts for under half of the shortfall where checked; the remainder is of unknown origin. Here the sample has around 56,000 clones; about 86% occur a single time. 2.9% of the sample is taken by the ten largest. The sample was PBMCs, taken around atezolizumab (anti-PD-L1) treatment. The receptors stem from a man aged 45-65 years with urothelial cancer.

The V call is TRBV5-1, the J call TRBJ1-2; 9 positions match TRBD1. Germline CDR1 SGHRS, CDR2 YFSETQ. Losses at the gene ends were 3 bases for V and 0 bases for J; bases not matched to a gene: 0. The CDR3 spans 14 residues. The CDR3 region is CASSWDRANYGYTF. As DNA, the CDR3 is TGCGCCAGCAGCTGGGACAGGGCTAACTATGGCTACACCTTC.

The V call is TRBV5-1, the J call TRBJ1-2; D is unclear. CDR1 is SGHRS, CDR2 YFSETQ, per germline. CDR3 size: 12 residues. Deletions cut 4 bases from V and 8 bases from J, with 12 bases between. CDR3 sequence reads: CASSGGGEGYTF. In DNA, the CDR3 is TGCGCCAGCAGCGGCGGAGGTGAAGGCTACACCTTC.

This clone was detected only a few times. The chain recombines TRBV5-4 with TRBJ1-2, with 8 nucleotides matching TRBD1. The CDR3 covers 16 residues. Looked up from germline, CDR1 is SGHNT and CDR2 is YYREEE (reference sequence). With 1 base clipped from V and 6 bases from J, the junction kept 11 bases outside the gene matches. The DNA for the CDR3 is TGTGCCAGCAGCTTGATCGGTGTCCCAGGGGGCGATGGCTACACCTTC. Protein: CASSLIGVPGGDGYTF.

The chain recombines TRBV6-1 with TRBJ2-1; D might be TRBD1 (5 bases). Germline lookup yields CDR1 MNHNS and CDR2 SASEGT. The CDR3 has 14 amino acids. The V end lost 4 bases, the J end lost 5 bases, and 12 bases lay between the germline ends. This CDR3 is CASSARKGNNEQFF. The CDR3, as DNA: TGTGCCAGCAGTGCCCGGAAGGGGAACAATGAGCAGTTCTTC.

The genes are TRBV6-5 and TRBJ1-5; D unresolved. The germline gives CDR1 MNHEY, CDR2 SVGAGI. The CDR3 is 14 amino acids. Trimming pared 5 bases from V and 8 bases from J, leaving 16 bases between. CDR3 DNA: TGTGCCAGCAGTCCCCTGGGCCGAGCTGAGCCCCAGCATTTT. Residues: CASSPLGRAEPQHF.

The V and J genes are TRBV18 and TRBJ1-5; 10 bases match TRBD1. The CDR3 has 16 amino acids. Trimming took 5 bases from V and 2 from J; bases not matched to a gene: 6. Germline V lookup: CDR1 KGHSH, CDR2 LQKENI. This CDR3 is CASSSRQGAGNQPQHF. CDR3 DNA sequence: TGTGCCAGCTCATCGAGACAGGGGGCTGGCAATCAGCCCCAGCATTTT.

This chain uses TRBV5-6 with TRBJ2-4, with a possible D match to TRBD2 (5 bases). V was cut by 3 bases and J by 0 bases, with 13 bases left in between. The germline V gene encodes CDR1 SGHDT and CDR2 YYEEEE. The CDR3 runs 16 residues. The CDR3 spells CASSWTLTPAKNIQYF. The CDR3 nucleotides are TGTGCCAGCAGCTGGACTCTAACCCCAGCCAAAAACATTCAGTACTTC.

Here the CDR3 DNA reads TGTGCCAGCAGCTTAGATGTATGGGGGGATCGCTACGAGCAGTACTTC. This encodes CASSLDVWGDRYEQYF. The V and J genes are TRBV11-2 and TRBJ2-7; a possible D gene is TRBD2 (6 bases). The length of the CDR3 is 16 residues. Germline CDR1 is SGHAT and CDR2 is FQNNGV. V was pared by 0 bases and J by 3 bases, with 15 bases between.

Written as DNA, the CDR3 is TGCGCCAGCAGCCAGGGGTTCGGGACTAGCGGGAGTGATGAGCAGTTCTTC. It translates to CASSQGFGTSGSDEQFF. The chain couples TRBV4-1 to TRBJ2-1; 14 positions agree with TRBD2. Germline V gene sequence: CDR1 MGHRA, CDR2 YSYEKL. Trimming removed 3 bases from V and 8 bases from J; junction bases left unmatched: 9. The CDR3 has 17 amino acids.

This clone was observed a handful of times. The chain is built from TRBV4-1 and TRBJ2-7; D gene uncertain. CDR3 length: 18 residues. Germline V lookup: CDR1 MGHRA, CDR2 YSYEKL. The V end lost 4 bases, the J end lost 6 bases, and 28 bases lay between the germline ends. The CDR3 nucleotides are TGCGCCAGCAGCCTAAAGGAAGGAGTAGGCCTAATCCTCTTCGAGCAGTACTTC. This gives the protein CASSLKEGVGLILFEQYF.

The gene calls are TRBV9 and TRBJ2-7; 9 bases are a match to TRBD1. The CDR3 covers 15 residues. The J segment lost 3 bases and the V segment lost 0 bases, leaving 4 bases of the junction unmatched. The germline V gene has CDR1 SGDLS and CDR2 YYNGEE. In nucleotides, the CDR3 is TGTGCCAGCAGCGTAGGGGGACAGGGAGGCTACGAGCAGTACTTC. It yields the protein CASSVGGQGGYEQYF.

The rearrangement links TRBV5-3 to TRBJ1-3; D uncertain. TRBV5-3 is reported as an ORF; its role is uncertain. The CDR3 is 18 residues long. The V gene lost 0 bases and the J gene lost 0 bases, with 16 bases spanning the gap. The CDR3 DNA reads TGTGCCAGAAGCTTGGCCGTTGGCGGAATCCCCTCTGGAAACACCATATATTTT. It yields the protein CARSLAVGGIPSGNTIYF.

The genes are TRBV19 and TRBJ2-7; D remains unclear. V lost 5 bases to trimming and J lost 2 bases, with 4 bases between them. The CDR3 length is 11 residues. Germline V gene sequence: CDR1 LNHDA, CDR2 SQIVND (reference sequence). The CDR3 sequence is CASSSTYEQYF. The CDR3 DNA is TGTGCCAGTAGTTCAACCTACGAGCAGTACTTC.

The V and J genes are TRBV9 and TRBJ2-2; TRBD1 matches 7 bases. The germline CDR1 and CDR2 sequences are SGDLS and YYNGEE. V was pared by 0 bases and J by 6 bases, with 8 bases of the junction left unmatched. CDR3 length equals 16 residues. The chain's CDR3 is CASSVARVQGAGELFF. DNA for the CDR3: TGTGCCAGCAGCGTAGCTCGGGTGCAGGGGGCCGGGGAGCTGTTTTTT.

V usage is TRBV11-2 and J usage is TRBJ2-1; no reliable D call. CDR1 is SGHAT, CDR2 FQNNGV, per germline. V was pared by 2 bases and J by 0 bases, with 17 bases between. The CDR3 totals 18 residues. The DNA of the CDR3 is TGTGCCAGCAGCTTAAGACCCCCTAGTCCGAGCTCCTACAATGAGCAGTTCTTC. Translated: CASSLRPPSPSSYNEQFF.

This clone has only a few counts. V is TRBV5-1 and J is TRBJ2-5; D perhaps matches TRBD1 (5 bases). CDR1 SGHRS and CDR2 YFSETQ come from the germline V gene. With 0 bases removed from V and 5 bases from J, the gap between germline ends came to 14 bases. CDR3 length equals 15 residues. CDR3 nucleotides: TGCGCCAGCAGCTTGGGGGAAGGGGTGGCTGAGACCCAGTACTTC. This encodes CASSLGEGVAETQYF. Combining the CDR3 with reference TRBV5-1 and TRBJ2-5 gives the whole variable domain KAGVTQTPRYLIKTRGQQVTLSCSPISGHRSVSWYQQTPGQGLQFLFEYFSETQRNKGNFPGRFSGRQFSNSRSEMNVSTLELGDSALYLCASSLGEGVAETQYFGPGTRLLVL.

This clone was counted between two and nine times. The chain joins TRBV7-2 to TRBJ2-7; 8 bases line up with TRBD1. Germline CDR1 SGHTA, CDR2 FQGNSA. Trimming at V came to 5 bases and at J to 4 bases, leaving 10 bases not matched to a gene. The CDR3 runs 15 residues. The DNA for the CDR3 is TGTGCCAGCAGCCCCAAGTCCGGGACAGGATACGAGCAGTACTTC. Amino acids: CASSPKSGTGYEQYF.

The V gene is TRBV6-5, the J gene TRBJ1-1; TRBD1 aligns across 9 bases. Germline V lookup: CDR1 MNHEY, CDR2 SVGAGI. V dropped 7 bases and J dropped 1; count of bases not matched to a gene: 4. The length of the CDR3 is 14 residues. The DNA of the CDR3 is TGTGCCAGCACGAAGGACAGGGGGAACACTGAAGCTTTCTTT. This gives the protein CASTKDRGNTEAFF.

CDR3 DNA sequence: TGTGCCAGCAGCACGAGACTGGCCGATACGCAGTATTTT. It encodes CASSTRLADTQYF. V usage is TRBV9 and J usage is TRBJ2-3; D remains unclear. Germline V gene lookup returns CDR1 SGDLS and CDR2 YYNGEE. V lost 4 bases, J lost 6 bases, and 12 bases lay in between. The CDR3 spans 13 residues.

A few counts support this clone. The chain joins TRBV19 to TRBJ1-2, with no clear D. CDR1 is LNHDA, CDR2 SQIVND, per germline (reference sequence). The CDR3 sequence is 12 residues long. Between the trimmed V and J ends, which lost 3 bases and 8 bases, there was a span of 10 bases. CDR3 loop: CASSIRGGGYTF. CDR3 nucleotides: TGTGCCAGTAGTATCCGAGGAGGCGGCTACACCTTC.

This chain uses TRBV7-3 with TRBJ2-1; TRBD2 aligns across 8 bases. The CDR3 spans 16 residues. Losses at the gene ends were 5 bases for V and 7 bases for J; bases not matched to a gene: 13. The germline V gene has CDR1 SGHTA and CDR2 FQGTGA. Here the CDR3 DNA reads TGTGCCAGCAGCGCCCGCTCGGGACTAGTGTCGAATGAGCAGTTCTTC. This codes for CASSARSGLVSNEQFF.

This clone was seen just once. V usage is TRBV7-8 and J usage is TRBJ1-5; 8 bases are a match to TRBD1. The CDR3 sequence is 16 residues long. Germline V gives CDR1 SGHVS, CDR2 FQNEAQ. V was pared by 6 bases and J by 1 base, with 8 bases of the junction left unmatched. Here the CDR3 reads CASRSTGAGSNQPQHF. The CDR3 region has the DNA TGTGCCAGCAGATCGACAGGGGCAGGAAGCAATCAGCCCCAGCATTTT.

The chain uses TRBV5-8 and TRBJ2-3, with 11 bases identical to TRBD2. There are 15 residues in the CDR3. The V segment lost 4 bases and the J segment 6 bases; nucleotides outside the gene matches: 7. Germline V gene sequence: CDR1 SGHTS, CDR2 YDEGEE. For the CDR3, the DNA is TGTGCCAGCAGCATCGGACTAGCGGGTGCGGATACGCAGTATTTT. Translating it yields CASSIGLAGADTQYF.

This clone was seen once. This chain joins TRBV2 and TRBJ1-6; 9 bases are shared with TRBD1. Germline V CDR1 and CDR2: SNHLY, FYNNEI. The CDR3 is 15 amino acids. Trimming cost V 6 bases and J 10 bases; bases outside gene matches: 10. CDR3 DNA sequence: TGTGCCAGCAGGGACGGACAGGGGAATCGGTCACCCCTCCACTTT. It yields the protein CASRDGQGNRSPLHF.

The chain joins TRBV18 to TRBJ1-1; tentatively, D is TRBD1 (5 bases). V was clipped by 6 bases and J by 4 bases, with 15 bases between them. Germline loops: CDR1 KGHSH, CDR2 LQKENI. The CDR3 length is 14 residues. In DNA, the CDR3 is TGTGCCAGCTCTACCCGGCGGGGGGTCACTGAAGCTTTCTTT. Translated, it gives CASSTRRGVTEAFF.